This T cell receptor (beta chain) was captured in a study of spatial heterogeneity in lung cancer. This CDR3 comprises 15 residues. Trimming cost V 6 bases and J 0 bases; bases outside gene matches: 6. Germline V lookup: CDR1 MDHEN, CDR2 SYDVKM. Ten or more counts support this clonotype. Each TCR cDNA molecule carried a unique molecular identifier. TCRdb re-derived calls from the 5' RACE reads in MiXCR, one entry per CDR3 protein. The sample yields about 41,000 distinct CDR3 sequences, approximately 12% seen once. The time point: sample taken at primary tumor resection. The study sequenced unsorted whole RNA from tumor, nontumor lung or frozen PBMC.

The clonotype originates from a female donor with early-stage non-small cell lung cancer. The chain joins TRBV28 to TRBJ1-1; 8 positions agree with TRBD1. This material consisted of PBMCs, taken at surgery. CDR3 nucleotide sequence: TGTGCCAGCAGGCTCACAGGGGGAATGAACACTGAAGCTTTCTTT. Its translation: CASRLTGGMNTEAFF.